These T cell receptor beta chains were read from a single sample in a study of shared clonotypes between healthy human individuals. The protocol was immunoSEQ multiplex PCR, while the TCRdb copy is restricted to in-frame clones and leaves out a portion. This sample has some 1 million clones, with 65% to 80% found just once. The material sequenced was memory CD4+ T cells sorted from blood. Source of these receptors: a man aged 18 to 30 in good health. Each CDR3 is given with its conserved first and last residue. D genes are given only for firm matches.

j_call	d_call	v_call	cdr3_nt	cdr3_aa
TRBJ2-1	.	TRBV5-5	TGTGCCAGCAGCTTGGGGCTAGCGACTTACAATGAGCAGTTCTTC	CASSLGLATYNEQFF
TRBJ1-3	TRBD1	TRBV7-2	TGTGCCAGCAGCTTGGATACTAGGACAGGGCCTGGAAACACCATATATTTT	CASSLDTRTGPGNTIYF
TRBJ1-3	.	TRBV5-1	TGCGCCAGCAGTCCCCAGGGTTATGGAAACACCATATATTTT	CASSPQGYGNTIYF
TRBJ2-1	TRBD2	TRBV28	TGTGCCAGCACCTCTCCGGGACTAGAATTTCCTGAGCAGTTCTTC	CASTSPGLEFPEQFF
TRBJ1-5	.	TRBV10-3	TGTGCCATCCCCGACCCACAGCCCCAGCATTTT	CAIPDPQPQHF
TRBJ2-2	TRBD2	TRBV10-3	TGTGCCATCAGTGAAAGGGTGCTAGCGGGGAACACCGGGGAGCTGTTTTTT	CAISERVLAGNTGELFF
TRBJ1-6	TRBD1	TRBV10-2	TGCGCCAGCAGTGAGTTTAGGACAGGAAATTCACCCCTCCACTTT	CASSEFRTGNSPLHF
TRBJ1-6	.	TRBV6-1	TGTGCCAGCAGTGAAGCATGGGACTCACCCCTCCACTTT	CASSEAWDSPLHF
TRBJ1-2	.	TRBV1	TGCACCAGCAGCAGGACAGGGCACTATGGCTACACCTTC	CTSSRTGHYGYTF
TRBJ1-6	TRBD1	TRBV13	TGTGCCAGCAGCCTTTTACAGGGGGCGGATAATTCACCCCTCCACTTT	CASSLLQGADNSPLHF
TRBJ2-7	.	TRBV2	TGTGCCAGCAGCCTCAGTGGATTCAACGAGCAGTACTTC	CASSLSGFNEQYF
TRBJ1-1	.	TRBV28	TGTGCCAGCAGTTTATTTGGGGGTGGGAACACTGAAGCTTTCTTT	CASSLFGGGNTEAFF
TRBJ1-4	TRBD1	TRBV4-2	TGTGCCAGCAGCGATAACAGGGGGGCTAATGAAAAACTGTTTTTT	CASSDNRGANEKLFF
TRBJ1-2	.	TRBV29-1	TGCAGCGTTGTACAGGGCAACTATGGCTACACCTTC	CSVVQGNYGYTF
TRBJ2-2	.	TRBV9	TGTGCCAGCAGCTCCACCCGACAAGTCACCGGGGAGCTGTTTTTT	CASSSTRQVTGELFF
TRBJ2-3	TRBD2	TRBV6-6	TGTGCCAGCAGTTACCGGACTAGCGGGGGCCAGGATACGCAGTATTTT	CASSYRTSGGQDTQYF
TRBJ2-4	.	TRBV5-1	TGCGCCAGCAGCTTGGGTTCGGGACTGAAAAACATTCAGTACTTC	CASSLGSGLKNIQYF